The 26 T cell receptor beta chains below were found in one sample sequenced in a study of blood T cells in healthy people across ages. It was with a sample-barcoded 5' primer and a J-beta primer mix that a second PCR of roughly 6 to 11 cycles was run. TCRdb analysed the 5' RACE reads with MiXCR anew, one entry per CDR3 protein. The sample consists of about 620,000 distinct CDR3 sequences, 45% to 60% of them appearing once. The sample was blood. All receptors come from a woman older than 75 in good health.

The chain uses TRBV4-1 and TRBJ2-2; 7 positions agree with TRBD2. CDR1 and CDR2 from the germline V gene are MGHRA and YSYEKL. V trimming: 3 bases; J trimming: 2 bases; junction bases outside the gene matches: 15. The CDR3 spans 19 residues. Written as DNA, the CDR3 is TGCGCCAGCAGCCAGCCCTGGGGGTACCGGGGGGTAAACACCGGGGAGCTGTTTTTT. Encoded protein: CASSQPWGYRGVNTGELFF.

The J gene is TRBJ1-4, the V gene TRBV6-6; D uncertain. The CDR3 spans 13 residues. Deletions cut 0 bases from V and 8 bases from J, with 7 bases between. The germline CDR1 and CDR2 sequences are MNHNY and SVGAGI (reference sequence). For the CDR3, the DNA is TGTGCCAGCAGTTACTCGACCTTGGAAAAACTGTTTTTT. Protein product: CASSYSTLEKLFF.

V is TRBV11-2 and J is TRBJ2-3, with D perhaps assigned TRBD1 or TRBD2 (6 bases each). V was shortened by 5 bases and J by 2 bases, with 20 bases between the two germline ends. The CDR3 is made up of 17 amino acids. Germline assignment: CDR1 SGHAT and CDR2 FQNNGV. CDR3: CASSLRRGVDLTDTQYF. The CDR3, as DNA: TGTGCCAGCAGCCTCCGGAGGGGGGTGGACCTCACAGATACGCAGTATTTT.

This chain joins TRBV10-3 and TRBJ2-3; 7 positions agree with TRBD1. CDR1 is ENHRY and CDR2 is SYGVKD in the germline V gene. J lost 5 bases, V lost 7 bases, and 9 bases had no gene match. The CDR3 has 14 residues. For the CDR3, the DNA is TGTGCCATCAAAGATCCACAGGGGAAAGATACGCAGTATTTT. Residues: CAIKDPQGKDTQYF.

In its sample, this clonotype was seen a few times. A read error is possible here, since a much larger clone lies one base away. The chain recombines TRBV5-1 with TRBJ2-1; D is undetermined. The end of the DNA fits TRBJ2-7 better, so the J call may be wrong. Germline V lookup: CDR1 SGHRS, CDR2 YFSETQ. This CDR3 has 14 residues. CDR3 in amino acids: CASSLTPSYNEQYF. In DNA form, the CDR3 reads TGCGCCAGCAGCTTAACCCCCTCCTACAATGAGCAGTACTTC.

This chain links TRBV21-1 with TRBJ2-4; the DNA was not used to check the table's D call, TRBD1. TRBV21-1 is a listed pseudogene. There are 18 residues in the CDR3. The CDR3 DNA is TGTGCCAGCAGCAAAGTAGGTTATCCGGGGTCGGCCAAAAACATTCAGTACTTC. This translates into CASSKVGYPGSAKNIQYF.

This clonotype was detected only a few times. The chain joins TRBV29-1 to TRBJ1-2; perhaps TRBD1 as D (6 bases). Germline V gene lookup returns CDR1 SQVTM and CDR2 ANQGSEA. The CDR3 covers 12 residues. V shed 6 bases and J shed 10 bases, with 18 bases lying between them. CDR3 DNA: TGCAGCGTCGGCCGGGGAAAGGGGGACTACACCTTC. Amino acid sequence: CSVGRGKGDYTF.

This sequence joins TRBV5-1 and TRBJ2-5, with a tentative D call TRBD2 (5 bases). The CDR3 has 17 amino acids. Between the trimmed V and J ends, which lost 0 bases and 5 bases, there was a span of 20 bases. The V gene's germline CDR1 is SGHRS and CDR2 YFSETQ. This CDR3 reads CASSLDSTYRRLETQYF. The CDR3 DNA reads TGCGCCAGCAGCTTGGATTCTACGTATAGGAGGCTGGAGACCCAGTACTTC.

On this clonotype: This may be a read error: a much more frequent sequence differs by one nucleotide. This rearrangement joins TRBV28 to TRBJ1-2; D possibly corresponds to TRBD1 (6 bases). The CDR3 is made up of 12 amino acids. Looked up from germline, CDR1 is MDHEN and CDR2 is SYDVKM. V was pared by 6 bases and J by 6 bases, with 11 bases between. The CDR3 DNA sequence: TGTGCCAGCAGGTCACAGGGACATGGCTACACCTTC. Encoded protein: CASRSQGHGYTF.

At least ten counts were recorded for this clonotype. The rearrangement links TRBV29-1 to TRBJ2-5; tentative D call: TRBD1 (5 bases). Germline values: CDR1 SQVTM, CDR2 ANQGSEA. V gave up 7 bases and J gave up 2 bases, with 11 bases separating them. CDR3 length: 12 amino acids. The CDR3: CSADRDQETQYF. CDR3 DNA sequence: TGCAGCGCCGACAGAGATCAAGAGACCCAGTACTTC.

For this clonotype: The junction departs from the called germline gene at one end, perhaps through a read error. The CDR3 DNA reads TGTGTCAGCAGCCATGGGGCTAGCAGGAATGAGCAGTACTTC. Protein sequence: CVSSHGASRNEQYF. The rearrangement joins TRBV3-1 to TRBJ2-7, with D perhaps assigned TRBD1 or TRBD2 (5 bases each). This CDR3 is 14 amino acids long. The germline CDR1 and CDR2 sequences are LGHDT and YNNKEL (reference sequence).

The V gene is TRBV11-1, the J gene TRBJ2-3; D call uncertain. The V and J ends lost 1 base and 6 bases respectively, with 8 bases between them. The CDR3 is 13 amino acids. Looked up from germline, CDR1 is SGHAT and CDR2 is FQDESV (reference sequence). CDR3: CASSLGLDDTQYF. The CDR3 coding sequence is TGTGCCAGCAGCTTAGGATTAGACGATACGCAGTATTTT.

This clonotype has just a few counts. V gene TRBV14 combines with J gene TRBJ1-4; the match to TRBD1 covers 11 bases. Germline lookup yields CDR1 SGHDN and CDR2 FVKESK. This CDR3 is 14 amino acids long. Losses at the gene ends were 4 bases for V and 6 bases for J; bases not matched to a gene: 1. In nucleotides, the CDR3 is TGTGCCAGCAGCCGGGACAGGGGGTATGAAAAACTGTTTTTT. This sequence encodes CASSRDRGYEKLFF.

The gene calls are TRBV12-3 or TRBV12-4 and TRBJ1-2, with no clear D. The CDR3 contains 13 residues. V was cut by 5 bases and J by 4 bases, with 11 bases left in between. Here the CDR3 DNA reads TGTGCCAGCAGTCTCGACGGGAGCTATGGCTACACCTTC. Translated: CASSLDGSYGYTF.

This rearrangement joins TRBV6-6 to TRBJ2-3; the match to TRBD2 covers 15 bases. The CDR3 spans 16 residues. Per the germline V gene, CDR1 is MNHNY and CDR2 is SVGAGI (reference sequence). The V and J ends lost 8 bases and 3 bases, in that order; junction bases with no gene match: 6. The CDR3 DNA follows: TGTGCCAGCGATTCGGGACTAGCGGGGGGTACAGATACGCAGTATTTT. Translating gives CASDSGLAGGTDTQYF.

There are many counts of this clonotype. The rearrangement uses TRBV12-3 or TRBV12-4 and TRBJ1-2, with a weak D call TRBD1 (5 bases). Trimming left V 8 bases short and J 6 bases short, with 13 bases between. The CDR3 sequence is 12 residues long. CDR3 DNA sequence: TGTGCCAGCCTCCTCGGGGCAGATGGCTACACCTTC. It specifies CASLLGADGYTF.

The sample holds a few counts of this clonotype. The genes are TRBV5-1 and TRBJ1-1, with no clear D. The CDR3 has 14 amino acids. V gave up 4 bases and J gave up 5 bases, with 15 bases separating them. Germline assignment: CDR1 SGHRS and CDR2 YFSETQ. The chain's CDR3 is CASSPTPLGTEAFF. CDR3 in DNA: TGCGCCAGCAGCCCTACACCTCTGGGAACTGAAGCTTTCTTT.

This clonotype was picked up many times. The V gene is TRBV20-1, the J gene TRBJ2-1; the D gene is possibly TRBD1 (5 bases). Germline V gene lookup returns CDR1 DFQATT and CDR2 SNEGSKA (reference sequence). The CDR3 contains 13 residues. CDR3 residues: CSSTDSPPNEQFF. As DNA, the CDR3 is TGCAGCTCGACAGACAGTCCCCCCAATGAGCAGTTCTTC.

This clonotype was detected a few times. The V call is TRBV20-1, the J call TRBJ2-2; weak D call: TRBD2 (6 bases). The CDR3 sequence is 15 residues long. Deletions cut 1 base from V and 13 bases from J, with 22 bases between. In germline, CDR1 is DFQATT, CDR2 SNEGSKA (reference sequence). The CDR3 protein is CSARGELTTAGGLFF. Here the CDR3 DNA reads TGCAGTGCTAGAGGAGAACTGACGACAGCGGGTGGGCTGTTTTTT.

The V gene is TRBV6-1, the J gene TRBJ2-2; 8 bases fit TRBD2. V lost 4 bases, J lost 3 bases, and 4 bases stayed unmatched. Germline CDR1 reads MNHNS; CDR2 reads SASEGT. The CDR3 sequence is 15 residues long. DNA for the CDR3: TGTGCCAGCAGTGGCCTAGCGGGCCACACCGGGGAGCTGTTTTTT. Protein sequence: CASSGLAGHTGELFF.

This chain uses TRBV30 with TRBJ2-5; D perhaps matches TRBD2 (6 bases). CDR1 is GTSNPN, CDR2 SVGIG, per germline (reference sequence). With 5 bases removed from V and 5 bases from J, the gap between germline ends came to 15 bases. This CDR3 is 13 amino acids long. The CDR3 loop is CAWSRLELETQYF. The CDR3, as DNA: TGTGCCTGGTCAAGACTAGAGCTGGAGACCCAGTACTTC.

This sequence joins TRBV25-1 and TRBJ2-7; D is unresolved. The DNA end is more similar to TRBJ2-4, so the J call may be wrong. Germline loops: CDR1 MGHDK, CDR2 SYGVNS. This CDR3 comprises 16 residues. The CDR3 region has the DNA TGTGCCAGCAGTGAATCAGGTGTGTGGGCCAAAAACATTCAGTACTTC. It yields the protein CASSESGVWAKNIQYF.

The chain couples TRBV20-1 to TRBJ2-3, with TRBD1 as a possible D gene (6 bases). Germline V gene sequence: CDR1 DFQATT, CDR2 SNEGSKA (reference sequence). CDR3 length: 14 amino acids. Trimming removed 5 bases from V and 2 bases from J, with 14 bases in between. The CDR3 DNA is TGCAGTGCTTGGAGCGGACAGTCCACAGATACGCAGTATTTT. Encoded protein: CSAWSGQSTDTQYF.

The rearrangement links TRBV27 to TRBJ2-1; TRBD2 agrees at 9 bases. Germline-derived CDR1 and CDR2 are MNHEY and SMNVEV (reference sequence). This CDR3 comprises 16 residues. J gave up 6 bases and V 8 bases, and 14 bases lay outside the gene matches. The CDR3 region is CASSLSGGGAFNEQFF. The CDR3 bases are TGTGCCAGCTCTCTCTCAGGCGGGGGGGCCTTCAATGAGCAGTTCTTC.

The gene calls are TRBV29-1 and TRBJ2-1, with 8 bases that match TRBD1. V gave up 7 bases and J gave up 4 bases; unmatched junction bases: 3. The CDR3 has 12 amino acids. Germline CDR1 is SQVTM and CDR2 is ANQGSEA. The CDR3 DNA reads TGCAGCGGGAGGACAGGGTACAATGAGCAGTTCTTC. Translation: CSGRTGYNEQFF.

This clonotype was detected only a few times. A much larger clonotype is one base distant, so this may be a read error. The V call is TRBV28, the J call TRBJ2-6, with D perhaps TRBD1 (5 bases). Germline-derived CDR1 and CDR2 are MDHEN and SYDVKM. The CDR3 totals 10 residues. CDR3 coding DNA: TGTGCCACTGGGGCCAACGCCCTGACTTTC. Its translation is CATGANALTF.